This entry concerns a single T cell receptor (beta chain). The data stem from a study of control samples from healthy donors and cancer patients. Profiled with immunoSEQ multiplex PCR; TCRdb holds only in-frame clones, not every one. This table holds roughly 98,000 clones, roughly 78% found once. V shed 2 bases and J 5 bases; nucleotides not matched to a gene: 3. The CDR3 has 15 amino acids. Germline assignment: CDR1 SNHLY and CDR2 FYNNEI. The chain couples TRBV2 to TRBJ2-2; 9 nucleotides match TRBD2. The sample taken for sequencing was blood. This clonotype originated in a woman aged 55-75 years in good health. The chain's CDR3 is CASSEISGRTGELFF. CDR3 DNA: TGTGCCAGCAGTGAAATCAGCGGGAGGACCGGGGAGCTGTTTTTT.